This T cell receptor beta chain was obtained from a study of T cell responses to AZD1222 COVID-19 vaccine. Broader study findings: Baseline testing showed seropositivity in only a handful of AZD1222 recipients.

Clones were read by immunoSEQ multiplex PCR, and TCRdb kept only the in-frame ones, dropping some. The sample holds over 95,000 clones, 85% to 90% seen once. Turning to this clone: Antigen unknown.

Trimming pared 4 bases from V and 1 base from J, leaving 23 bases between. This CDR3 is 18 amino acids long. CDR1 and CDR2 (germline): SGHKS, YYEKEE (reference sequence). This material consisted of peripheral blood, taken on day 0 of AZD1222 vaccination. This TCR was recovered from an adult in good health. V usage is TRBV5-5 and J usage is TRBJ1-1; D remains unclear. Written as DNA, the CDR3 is TGTGCCAGCAGCCCCCCTTCGGGTGGGTTTGAAGGGAACACTGAAGCTTTCTTT. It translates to CASSPPSGGFEGNTEAFF.